A selection of T cell receptor beta chains follows, all from one sample in a study of regulatory T cells in long-lasting Graves disease. TCRdb passed the multiplex PCR reads through MiXCR, listing each CDR3 protein once. The table shows 400,000 to 500,000 distinct CDR3 sequences, with around 13% occurring only once. These data are also associated with another study on T cells in Graves' hyperthyroidism and ophthalmopathy.

Sequenced material: peripheral blood mononuclear cells (PBMCs), taken at new diagnosis, from a patient treated with antithyroid drugs. The receptors were gathered from a woman aged 45-65 years with Graves disease. Each CDR3 is given with its conserved first and last residue.

length | J | V | CDR3
16 | TRBJ2-7 | TRBV12-3/TRBV12-4 | CASSRLAGGPLNEQYF
17 | TRBJ2-1 | TRBV11-2 | CASSDTRTSGGHNEQFF
15 | TRBJ2-5 | TRBV3-1 | CASSRGQGMGETQYF
15 | . | TRBV7-9 | CASNPGLAGLETQYF
14 | TRBJ2-7 | TRBV19 | CASRGADTAYEQYF
14 | TRBJ2-7 | TRBV25-1 | CASSVSGSINEQYF
13 | TRBJ2-3 | TRBV30 | CAWSSGGAGTQYF
15 | TRBJ2-5 | TRBV5-1 | CASSFGTSNQETQYF
13 | TRBJ2-7 | TRBV10-3 | CAISTDTSYEQYF
14 | TRBJ2-3 | TRBV6-2/TRBV6-3 | CASSYSYSTDTQYF
14 | TRBJ2-5 | TRBV12-3/TRBV12-4 | CASSFLAAKETQYF
14 | TRBJ2-3 | TRBV29-1 | CSVAGRRSTDTQYF
13 | TRBJ2-1 | TRBV10-1 | CASSEEPEAGQFF
15 | TRBJ2-3 | TRBV7-8 | CASSDRDRRTDTQYF
14 | TRBJ1-1 | TRBV28 | CASIRETSNTEAFF
16 | TRBJ2-1 | TRBV7-6 | CASSSLAGISYNEQFF
13 | TRBJ1-6 | TRBV12-3/TRBV12-4 | CASSDPYNSPLHF
15 | TRBJ2-1 | TRBV6-1 | CASTPTGGPYNEQFF
16 | TRBJ2-1 | TRBV5-1 | CASSLQAGGSNNEQFF
14 | TRBJ2-7 | TRBV2 | CASSWTQNSYEQYF
15 | TRBJ2-7 | TRBV5-1 | CASSLGPINTYEQYF
15 | TRBJ1-2 | TRBV5-1 | CASSEGQGGNYGYTF
14 | TRBJ1-1 | TRBV2 | CASSEEGGNTEAFF
13 | TRBJ2-1 | TRBV10-1 | CASSGQTYNEQFF
14 | TRBJ1-1 | TRBV10-3 | CAISELDRGTEAFF
15 | TRBJ2-1 | TRBV7-2 | CASSLVASGSYEQFF
13 | TRBJ1-2 | TRBV3-1 | CAGSRDRFYGYTF
15 | TRBJ1-4 | TRBV18 | CASSLEGRGNEKLFF
14 | TRBJ2-1 | TRBV18 | CASSPSGRRDEQFF
15 | TRBJ1-1 | TRBV13 | CASSFGDREGTEAFF
14 | TRBJ2-7 | TRBV5-1 | CASTPAGLTYEQYF
12 | TRBJ1-1 | TRBV30 | CAWSVGGTEAFF
13 | TRBJ1-4 | TRBV3-1 | CASSQGMVEKLFF